This TCR beta chain was retrieved from a study of long-term antiretroviral therapy in people with HIV. Findings and limits, study-wide: All blood samples came from the years 2004 to 2017, possibly under older ART regimens. Missing from the dataset were any data on ART adherence, viral resistance or therapy changes.

The CDR3 has 14 residues. V lost 3 bases and J lost 2; bases outside the gene matches: 3. Germline V gene sequence: CDR1 LNHDA, CDR2 SQIVND (reference sequence). The authors ran the immunoSEQ assay, v3.0, at survey level. The data were produced by immunoSEQ multiplex PCR, yet TCRdb's version contains in-frame clones alone and is incomplete. Of about 35,000 clones listed, roughly 74% are singletons. This clone was seen a handful of times. Its target is not known. The rearrangement links TRBV19 to TRBJ1-2, with 7 bases that match TRBD1. The sequence was obtained from a man aged 45-65 years with HIV. Sequencing was performed on unsorted PBMCs, taken 3 years after starting antiretroviral therapy. As DNA, the CDR3 is TGTGCCAGTAGTATCTCAGGGGGAAACTATGGCTACACCTTC. This encodes CASSISGGNYGYTF. Based on the CDR3 plus reference TRBV19 and TRBJ1-2, the full variable domain is DGGITQSPKYLFRKEGQNVTLSCEQNLNHDAMYWYRQDPGQGLRLIYYSQIVNDFQKGDIAEGYSVSREKKESFPLTVTSAQKNPTAFYLCASSISGGNYGYTFGSGTRLTVV.